These 30 T cell receptor beta chains originate from one sample sequenced in a study of T cell clonotyping in hematopoietic cell transplantation. The time point here: recipient sample about 28 days before transplant, after cytoreduction. Only in-frame clones appear in the TCRdb table, and some are missing; sequencing was by immunoSEQ multiplex PCR. This table holds about 45,000 clones, around 84% found once. The starting material was peripheral blood mononuclear cells, obtained before stem cell transplant. These receptors originate from a man aged 55 to 70 with myelodysplastic syndrome. Some clones in this sample may be carry-over from other donors' samples.

The sample holds a few counts of this clone. The chain carries TRBV7-2 and TRBJ2-7; D is perhaps TRBD1 (5 bases). Trimming shortened V by 5 bases and J by 5 bases, and 25 bases separated the two germline ends. There are 17 residues in the CDR3. Germline-derived CDR1 and CDR2 are SGHTA and FQGNSA. The CDR3 region is CASSGPFGAPNPHEQYF. CDR3 bases: TGTGCCAGCAGCGGCCCCTTTGGGGCCCCCAACCCCCACGAGCAGTACTTC.

V is TRBV10-3 and J is TRBJ1-1, with 7 bases identical to TRBD1. CDR1 is ENHRY, CDR2 SYGVKD, per germline. This CDR3 comprises 15 residues. Trimming cost V 10 bases and J 3 bases; bases outside gene matches: 14. The CDR3 DNA sequence: TGTGCCAGCGCCTCTACAGGGGCTGGGGACACTGAAGCTTTCTTT. Its translation: CASASTGAGDTEAFF.

The chain is built from TRBV4-1 and TRBJ2-3, with 8 bases matching TRBD2. The CDR3 has 14 residues. V lost 3 bases, J lost 6 bases, and 5 bases stayed unmatched. Germline V CDR1 and CDR2: MGHRA, YSYEKL. In DNA form, the CDR3 reads TGCGCCAGCAGCCACAGCGGGGGCCAGGATACGCAGTATTTT. This gives the protein CASSHSGGQDTQYF.

This sequence joins TRBV28 and TRBJ2-2; 10 bases map to TRBD2. The length of the CDR3 is 17 residues. Germline loops: CDR1 MDHEN, CDR2 SYDVKM. V shed 5 bases and J 3 bases; nucleotides not matched to a gene: 9. The CDR3 DNA reads TGTGCCAGCAGTCCCCCCGGACTAGCGGACCACACCGGGGAGCTGTTTTTT. Residues: CASSPPGLADHTGELFF.

The chain couples TRBV13 to TRBJ2-2; D might be TRBD2 (7 bases). CDR3 length: 16 amino acids. V lost 1 base and J 2 bases, leaving 11 bases between the germline ends. From germline, CDR1 is PRHDT and CDR2 FYEKMQ (reference sequence). CDR3 residues: CASSLVPGGNTGELFF. DNA of the CDR3: TGTGCCAGCAGCTTAGTCCCGGGGGGCAACACCGGGGAGCTGTTTTTT.

This chain joins TRBV5-1 and TRBJ2-5; D unclear. The CDR3 sequence is 12 residues long. V lost 0 bases and J lost 9, with 9 bases in between. Germline V lookup: CDR1 SGHRS, CDR2 YFSETQ. CDR3 in amino acids: CASSLGLRAQYF. CDR3 coding DNA: TGCGCCAGCAGCTTGGGGCTTCGGGCCCAGTACTTC.

The chain combines TRBV7-2 with TRBJ2-2, with 10 nucleotides matching TRBD2. The CDR3 is 16 residues long. Germline V gene sequence: CDR1 SGHTA, CDR2 FQGNSA. J was trimmed by 2 bases and V by 6 bases; bases with no gene match: 6. As DNA, the CDR3 is TGTGCCAGCAGACCACGGACTAGCGGCAACACCGGGGAGCTGTTTTTT. It yields the protein CASRPRTSGNTGELFF.

This chain connects TRBV10-2 to TRBJ2-7; D possibly corresponds to TRBD1 (6 bases). V was shortened by 2 bases and J by 4 bases, with 18 bases between the two germline ends. CDR1 and CDR2 (germline): WSHSY, SAAADI. There are 16 residues in the CDR3. CDR3 sequence (DNA): TGCGCCAGCAGTGAGCCCGGACAGAAGAATAATTACGAGCAGTACTTC. Translation gives CASSEPGQKNNYEQYF.

The chain employs TRBV7-8 and TRBJ2-6; the match to TRBD1 covers 9 bases. In germline, CDR1 is SGHVS, CDR2 FQNEAQ. This CDR3 comprises 20 residues. V was clipped by 4 bases and J by 0 bases; unmatched bases: 13. The DNA of the CDR3 is TGTGCCAGCAGCTCCCAGCGGACAGGGGCGGCATTCTCTGGGGCCAACGTCCTGACTTTC. This encodes CASSSQRTGAAFSGANVLTF.

The J gene is TRBJ1-5, the V gene TRBV19; 8 positions agree with TRBD1. Looked up from germline, CDR1 is LNHDA and CDR2 is SQIVND (reference sequence). The V and J ends lost 5 bases and 7 bases, in that order; junction bases with no gene match: 10. CDR3 length: 15 residues. CDR3 protein: CASSAPSGGRQPQHF. The CDR3, as DNA: TGTGCCAGTAGTGCCCCATCAGGGGGCAGGCAGCCCCAGCATTTT.

The chain links TRBV5-1 to TRBJ2-5, with a possible D match to TRBD2 (6 bases). CDR3 length: 14 amino acids. Germline loops: CDR1 SGHRS, CDR2 YFSETQ. V dropped 4 bases and J dropped 2 bases, with 12 bases sitting between them. CDR3 protein: CASSPGLAQETQYF. CDR3 DNA: TGCGCCAGCAGCCCGGGACTTGCTCAAGAGACCCAGTACTTC.

This clone was seen just once. The chain employs TRBV4-1 and TRBJ1-6; tentatively, D is TRBD1 (5 bases). V lost 3 bases and J 15 bases, leaving 30 bases between the germline ends. Germline-derived CDR1 and CDR2 are MGHRA and YSYEKL. This CDR3 is 18 amino acids long. As DNA, the CDR3 is TGCGCCAGCAGCCAGGACCATGGGGGTGGAACCGGCCGTTCATTCCTCCACTTT. Its protein is CASSQDHGGGTGRSFLHF.

The chain uses TRBV6-5 and TRBJ1-2; D unresolved. Deletions cut 2 bases from V and 6 bases from J, with 10 bases between. The CDR3 has 13 amino acids. Per the germline V gene, CDR1 is MNHEY and CDR2 is SVGAGI. CDR3: CASSYRGLDGYTF. The CDR3, as DNA: TGTGCCAGCAGTTACCGAGGGTTGGATGGCTACACCTTC.

V and J are TRBV27 and TRBJ1-1, with 8 nucleotides matching TRBD1. CDR3 length: 11 amino acids. Germline loops: CDR1 MNHEY, CDR2 SMNVEV (reference sequence). J lost 8 bases, V lost 9 bases, and 5 bases had no gene match. The CDR3 coding sequence is TGTGCCAGTAGAAGACAGGGGGAAGCTTTCTTT. Translating gives CASRRQGEAFF.

Only one count was recorded for this clone. The germline gene is not matched at one end of the junction; a read error may be the cause. The chain couples TRBV7-7 to TRBJ2-7, with a tentative D call TRBD1 (6 bases). This CDR3 has 15 amino acids. CDR1 and CDR2 from the germline V gene are SSHAT and FNYEAQ (reference sequence). In DNA form, the CDR3 reads TGTGCTAGCAGCCCGACCCTTGGACAGTTTGGGGAGCAGTACTTC. The encoded protein is CASSPTLGQFGEQYF.

By share of the sample, this clone is large. The same CDR3 is also encoded by other DNA sequences in this sample. V gene TRBV27 combines with J gene TRBJ1-2; tentatively, D is TRBD1 (5 bases). The V end was cut by 2 bases, the J end by 1 base, with 8 bases between. The CDR3 length is 14 residues. Germline CDR1 reads MNHEY; CDR2 reads SMNVEV (reference sequence). In DNA form, the CDR3 reads TGTGCCAGCAGTTTACAGGGCGGTAACTATGGCTACACCTTC. It yields the protein CASSLQGGNYGYTF.

This chain links TRBV2 with TRBJ2-7; 10 nucleotides line up with TRBD1. CDR1 SNHLY and CDR2 FYNNEI come from the germline V gene. The junction had 3 bases not matched to a gene; V was cut back by 1 base and J by 6 bases. This CDR3 spans 14 amino acids. Written as DNA, the CDR3 is TGTGCCAGCAGTGAAGGACAGGGGGCTCCCGAGCAGTACTTC. Protein: CASSEGQGAPEQYF.

This clone came up a few times. The chain recombines TRBV10-2 with TRBJ2-7; D call uncertain. The length of the CDR3 is 12 residues. V lost 4 bases and J lost 3, with 7 bases in between. The germline CDR1 and CDR2 sequences are WSHSY and SAAADI. Written as DNA, the CDR3 is TGCGCCAGCAGTGGCCTAGTCTACGAGCAGTACTTC. Encoded protein: CASSGLVYEQYF.

The V gene is TRBV27, the J gene TRBJ1-2; a weak D match, TRBD1 (5 bases). The germline V and J ends were trimmed by 5 bases and 0 bases, with 10 bases remaining between them. CDR1 and CDR2 (germline): MNHEY, SMNVEV (reference sequence). The CDR3 contains 14 residues. The DNA of the CDR3 is TGTGCCAGCAGTCGGGAGGGGCCTAACTATGGCTACACCTTC. Protein: CASSREGPNYGYTF.

This clone came up a few times. The chain carries TRBV28 and TRBJ1-5; maybe TRBD1 (5 bases). Deletions cut 5 bases from V and 4 bases from J, with 18 bases between. CDR1 and CDR2 from the germline V gene are MDHEN and SYDVKM. The CDR3 length is 16 residues. CDR3 in DNA: TGTGCCAGCAGTGGGCGGTCACGGGAGGGGAATCAGCCCCAGCATTTT. This gives the protein CASSGRSREGNQPQHF. Based on the CDR3 plus reference TRBV28 and TRBJ1-5, the full variable domain is DVKVTQSSRYLVKRTGEKVFLECVQDMDHENMFWYRQDPGLGLRLIYFSYDVKMKEKGDIPEGYSVSREKKERFSLILESASTNQTSMYLCASSGRSREGNQPQHFGDGTRLSIL.

This clone was seen more than once but under ten times. CDR3 residues: CASRIPGSGSGYTF. The CDR3 DNA sequence: TGTGCCAGCAGGATCCCTGGGTCAGGGTCTGGCTACACCTTC. The chain links TRBV28 to TRBJ1-2; TRBD1 might be the D (5 bases). Germline loops: CDR1 MDHEN, CDR2 SYDVKM. The CDR3 runs 14 residues. V gave up 6 bases and J gave up 7 bases, with 18 bases separating them.

In its sample, this clone was seen once. This chain uses TRBV6-1 with TRBJ2-1; D is possibly TRBD2 (6 bases). With 3 bases removed from V and 9 bases from J, the gap between germline ends came to 18 bases. The CDR3 sequence is 15 residues long. Looked up from germline, CDR1 is MNHNS and CDR2 is SASEGT. CDR3 bases: TGTGCCAGCAGTGAGGAGACAGTCCGGCGGGGTGAGCAGTTCTTC. It is translated as CASSEETVRRGEQFF.

Concerning this clone: The sample contains more than one DNA sequence encoding this CDR3. The V gene is TRBV5-6, the J gene TRBJ2-5; 7 nucleotides line up with TRBD1. After removal of 7 bases from V and 2 bases from J, the junction contained 5 bases not matched to a gene. This CDR3 has 13 residues. CDR1 is SGHDT and CDR2 is YYEEEE in the germline V gene. The CDR3 DNA sequence: TGTGCCAGCTCCCGGGACAGACAAGAGACCCAGTACTTC. This codes for CASSRDRQETQYF.

This clone was picked up one time. This chain joins TRBV7-2 and TRBJ1-3, with D hard to call. The germline V and J ends were trimmed by 1 base and 0 bases, with 13 bases remaining between them. The CDR3 has 17 amino acids. The germline V gene has CDR1 SGHTA and CDR2 FQGNSA. The CDR3 loop reads CASSLVGYSVSGNTIYF. CDR3 bases: TGTGCCAGCAGCTTAGTAGGGTACAGCGTCTCTGGAAACACCATATATTTT.

This clone was seen a handful of times. The gene calls are TRBV30 and TRBJ1-1; 10 bases line up with TRBD1. This CDR3 has 16 amino acids. Germline CDR1 reads GTSNPN; CDR2 reads SVGIG (reference sequence). V gave up 2 bases and J gave up 5 bases; unmatched junction bases: 11. The CDR3 sequence is CAWSSPGTGVRTEAFF. The DNA for the CDR3 is TGTGCCTGGAGTTCCCCCGGGACAGGGGTGAGGACTGAAGCTTTCTTT.

This chain connects TRBV29-1 to TRBJ1-2, with D hard to call. Germline V gene sequence: CDR1 SQVTM, CDR2 ANQGSEA. The CDR3 is made up of 11 amino acids. Trimming left V 1 base short and J 4 bases short, with 4 bases between. CDR3 nucleotides: TGCAGCGTTGAAGTCGCCTATGGCTACACCTTC. It is translated as CSVEVAYGYTF.

In regard to this clone: Other DNA sequences within the sample encode an identical CDR3. The J gene is TRBJ1-2, the V gene TRBV2, with a tentative D call TRBD1 (6 bases). The length of the CDR3 is 13 residues. Per the germline V gene, CDR1 is SNHLY and CDR2 is FYNNEI. Trimming took off 6 bases at V and 2 bases at J, with 10 bases between the two ends. The CDR3 DNA is TGTGCCAGCAGCGAAACAGGGAACTATGGCTACACCTTC. This sequence encodes CASSETGNYGYTF.

The V gene is TRBV7-9, the J gene TRBJ1-1; TRBD1 matches at 7 bases. The junction had 4 bases not matched to a gene; V was cut back by 5 bases and J by 1 base. The CDR3 totals 14 residues. The V gene's germline CDR1 is SEHNR and CDR2 FQNEAQ (reference sequence). This CDR3 reads CASSARDRNTEAFF. DNA of the CDR3: TGTGCCAGCAGCGCCAGGGACAGGAACACTGAAGCTTTCTTT.

The V gene is TRBV19, the J gene TRBJ1-1; D possibly corresponds to TRBD1 (6 bases). CDR1 is LNHDA, CDR2 SQIVND, per germline (reference sequence). Trimming took 9 bases from V and 7 from J, leaving 12 bases between them. CDR3 length equals 11 residues. CDR3 bases: TGTGCCAGCGGACAGCTTAATGAAGCTTTCTTT. Protein: CASGQLNEAFF.

The rearrangement links TRBV4-3 to TRBJ2-3, with no clear D. The CDR3 consists of 18 residues. V gave up 0 bases and J gave up 2 bases, with 18 bases separating them. Germline V gene lookup returns CDR1 LGHNA and CDR2 YSLEER. Written as DNA, the CDR3 is TGCGCCAGCAGCCAAGAGGGGATCGACCGCCGGAACACAGATACGCAGTATTTT. Residues: CASSQEGIDRRNTDTQYF.